This T cell receptor beta chain derives from a study of blood T cells in healthy people across ages. Study results and limitations: Naive and antigen-experienced cells could not be conclusively compared, given unsorted PBMCs.

With a J-beta primer mix and a sample-barcoded 5' primer, a second PCR ran 7 to 11 cycles. TCRdb ran MiXCR on the 5' RACE reads and lists one entry per CDR3 protein. This sample has about 1,000,000 distinct CDR3 sequences, with more than 35% found just once. Worth noting for this clonotype: Antigen: not known.

With V trimmed by 4 bases and J by 7 bases, 9 bases remained unmatched. The germline gives CDR1 SGHDT, CDR2 YYEEEE. CDR3 length: 15 residues. The specimen sequenced was blood. This receptor was taken from a woman in her fifties or sixties in good health. This chain links TRBV5-6 with TRBJ2-1; 9 bases map to TRBD1. CDR3 nucleotide sequence: TGTGCCAGCAGCCAGACGGGACAGGGTGGGAATGAGCAGTTCTTC. Encoded protein: CASSQTGQGGNEQFF.